This TCR beta chain is drawn from a study of T cells after yellow fever vaccination. Whole-study results and caveats: By day 5 rather than day 15, the secondary response had peaked, though it was weaker.

A process of 5'RACE template switching, which added a universal primer site and UMIs, was used to make TCR cDNA. TCRdb itself ran the 5' RACE reads through MiXCR, one entry per CDR3 protein. The data hold 200,000 to 250,000 distinct CDR3 sequences, with 6% to 7.5% observed a single time. In its sample, this clonotype was seen many times. Its antigen remains unidentified. Trimming stripped 4 bases from V and 3 bases from J, with 12 bases between. Germline CDR1 and CDR2: SGHRS and YFSETQ. This CDR3 has 14 amino acids. The chain is built from TRBV5-1 and TRBJ2-3; D tentatively reads TRBD1 or TRBD2 (5 bases each). The sample here was CD4+ T cells sorted from PBMCs, taken 15 days after the yellow fever booster vaccination. The TCR sequence derives from a man between 25 and 39 years old who received the YFV17D yellow fever vaccine. The CDR3 spells CASSTGGGTDTQYF. The CDR3 nucleotides read TGCGCCAGCAGCACGGGTGGGGGAACAGATACGCAGTATTTT.